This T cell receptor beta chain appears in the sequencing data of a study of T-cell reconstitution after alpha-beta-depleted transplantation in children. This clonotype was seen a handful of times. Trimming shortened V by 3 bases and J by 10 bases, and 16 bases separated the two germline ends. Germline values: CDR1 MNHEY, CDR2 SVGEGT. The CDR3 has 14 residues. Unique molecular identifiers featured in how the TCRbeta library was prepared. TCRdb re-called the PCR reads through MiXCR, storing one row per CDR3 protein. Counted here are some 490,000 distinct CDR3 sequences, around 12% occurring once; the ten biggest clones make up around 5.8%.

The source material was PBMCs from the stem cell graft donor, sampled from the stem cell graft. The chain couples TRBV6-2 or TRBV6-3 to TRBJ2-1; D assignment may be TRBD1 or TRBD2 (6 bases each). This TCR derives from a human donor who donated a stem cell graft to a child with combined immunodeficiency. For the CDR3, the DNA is TGTGCCAGCAGTTATGGGGGGCGTACGAACGAGCAGTTCTTC. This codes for CASSYGGRTNEQFF.